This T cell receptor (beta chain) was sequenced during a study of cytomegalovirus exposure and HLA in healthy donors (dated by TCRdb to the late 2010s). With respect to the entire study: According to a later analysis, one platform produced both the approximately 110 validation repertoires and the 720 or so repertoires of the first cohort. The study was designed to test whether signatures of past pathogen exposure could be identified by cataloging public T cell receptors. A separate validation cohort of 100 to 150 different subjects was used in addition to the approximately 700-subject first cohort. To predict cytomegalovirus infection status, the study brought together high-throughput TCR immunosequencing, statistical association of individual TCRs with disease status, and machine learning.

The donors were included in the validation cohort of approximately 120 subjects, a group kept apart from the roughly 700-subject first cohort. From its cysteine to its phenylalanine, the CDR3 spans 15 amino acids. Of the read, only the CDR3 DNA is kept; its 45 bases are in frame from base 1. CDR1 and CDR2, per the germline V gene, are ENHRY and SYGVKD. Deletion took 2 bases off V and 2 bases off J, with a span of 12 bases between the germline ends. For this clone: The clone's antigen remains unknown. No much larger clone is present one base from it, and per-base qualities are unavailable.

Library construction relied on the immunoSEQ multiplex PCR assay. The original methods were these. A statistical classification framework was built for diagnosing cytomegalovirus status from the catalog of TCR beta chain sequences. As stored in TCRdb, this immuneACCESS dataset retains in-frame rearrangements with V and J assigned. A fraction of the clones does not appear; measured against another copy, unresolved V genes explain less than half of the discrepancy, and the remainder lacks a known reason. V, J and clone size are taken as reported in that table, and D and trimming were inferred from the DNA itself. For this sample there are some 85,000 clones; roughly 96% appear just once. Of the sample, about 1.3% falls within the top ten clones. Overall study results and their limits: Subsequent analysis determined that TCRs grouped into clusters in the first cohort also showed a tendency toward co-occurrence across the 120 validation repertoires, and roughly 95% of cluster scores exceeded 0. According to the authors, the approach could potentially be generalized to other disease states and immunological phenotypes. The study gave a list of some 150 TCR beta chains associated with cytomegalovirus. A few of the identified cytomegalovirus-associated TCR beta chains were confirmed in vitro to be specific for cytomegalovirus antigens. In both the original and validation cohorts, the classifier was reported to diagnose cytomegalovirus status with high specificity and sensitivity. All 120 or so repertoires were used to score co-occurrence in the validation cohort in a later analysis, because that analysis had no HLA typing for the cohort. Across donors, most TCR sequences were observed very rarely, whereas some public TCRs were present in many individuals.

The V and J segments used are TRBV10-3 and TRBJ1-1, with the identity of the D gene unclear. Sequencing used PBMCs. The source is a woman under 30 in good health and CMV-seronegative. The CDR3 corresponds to CAISEAASGNTEAFF. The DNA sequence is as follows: TGTGCCATCAGTGAGGCAGCCTCGGGTAACACTGAAGCTTTCTTT.